The rows below give T cell receptor beta chains drawn from one sample of a study of T cells in Graves' hyperthyroidism and ophthalmopathy. TCRdb re-called the multiplex PCR reads with MiXCR, one entry per CDR3 protein. This sample has over 200,000 distinct CDR3 sequences, with about 17% found just once. The sequencing input was blood. The source is a middle-aged man with Graves' hyperthyroidism. The CDR3 runs from the conserved cysteine through the conserved F or W. Each record gives: V gene, J gene, clone size, D gene, CDR3 DNA, CDR3 protein. D genes are given only for firm matches. A clone size is listed for some rows: how often the clone was seen (once, few, many), or a class if it is expanded.

>TRBV6-2/TRBV6-3|TRBJ2-5|many|TRBD2
TGTGCCAGCAAGCGGGACTGGGGTGGAGAGACCCAGTACTTC
CASKRDWGGETQYF
>TRBV18|TRBJ2-7|many|NA
TGTGCCAGCTCACCTAACAAGGGCCCCTACGAGCAGTACTTC
CASSPNKGPYEQYF
>TRBV10-3|TRBJ1-1|many|NA
TGTGCCATCAGTGAGTTTCCCGGCGGGAACACTGAAGCTTTCTTT
CAISEFPGGNTEAFF
>TRBV12-3/TRBV12-4|TRBJ1-2|few|NA
TGTGCCAGCAGGGATTATGATTCTAACTATGGCTACACCTTC
CASRDYDSNYGYTF
>TRBV6-2/TRBV6-3|TRBJ2-2|NA|TRBD1
TGTGCCAGCAGGACCACAGGGGTACGGACCGGGGAGCTGTTTTTT
CASRTTGVRTGELFF
>TRBV4-3|TRBJ1-1|many|NA
TGCGCCAGCAGCCTAAGCCCAACACAGAACACTGAAGCTTTCTTT
CASSLSPTQNTEAFF
>TRBV12-3/TRBV12-4|TRBJ1-5|many|NA
TGTGCCAGCAGTTTAGGACTACGACAGCCCCAGCATTTT
CASSLGLRQPQHF
>TRBV15|TRBJ2-7|many|TRBD2
TGTGCCACCAGAATAGGGGAGGGCTACGAGCAGTACTTC
CATRIGEGYEQYF
>TRBV4-2|TRBJ1-6|NA|NA
TGTGCCAGCAGCCAAGATCACGAGGGTATATCACCCCTCCACTTT
CASSQDHEGISPLHF
>TRBV4-3|TRBJ2-3|few|NA
TGCGCCAGCAGCCTCAGGCAGGGCGCAGATACGCAGTATTTT
CASSLRQGADTQYF
>TRBV5-4|TRBJ2-4|NA|NA
TGTGCCAGCAGCTCGGCGAACATTATAGCCAAAAACATTCAGTACTTC
CASSSANIIAKNIQYF
>TRBV5-4|TRBJ1-1|NA|TRBD1
TGTGCCAGCAGCTTGGGAGGGGGCCAAATGAACACTGAAGCTTTCTTT
CASSLGGGQMNTEAFF
>TRBV2|TRBJ2-1|many|NA
TGTGCCAGCAGTGAAGCTGCAACCTACAATGAGCAGTTCTTC
CASSEAATYNEQFF
>TRBV12-3/TRBV12-4|TRBJ1-4|many|NA
TGTGCCAGCAGTTTCCAACGAAATGAAAAACTGTTTTTT
CASSFQRNEKLFF
>TRBV5-5|TRBJ1-5|NA|NA
TGTGCCAGAAGCTTATTGCCCGTTCTCTATCAGCCCCAGCATTTT
CARSLLPVLYQPQHF
>TRBV28|TRBJ1-5|NA|NA
TGTGCCAGCAGTTTGACAGGCCGCAATCAGCCCCAGGATTTT
CASSLTGRNQPQDF
>TRBV11-2|TRBJ1-4|few|NA
TGTGCCAGCAGCTTAAGGTCCGATAATGAAAAACTGTTTTTT
CASSLRSDNEKLFF
>TRBV7-2|TRBJ2-5|many|TRBD2
TGTGCCAGCAGCCCGAATGGACTAGCGGGGATAGAGACCCAGTACTTC
CASSPNGLAGIETQYF
>TRBV19|TRBJ2-1|NA|TRBD2
TGTGCCAGTAGCCACCCAAGGCGGGGGGAGTCTGATGAGCAGTTCTTC
CASSHPRRGESDEQFF
>TRBV7-8|TRBJ1-5|few|TRBD1
TGTGCCGGCAGCCAAACGAGGACAGGGCATAGCAATCAGCCCCAGCATTTT
CAGSQTRTGHSNQPQHF
>TRBV27|TRBJ2-1|NA|TRBD2
TGTGCCAGCGCGGGGGGGGCCTATGAGCAGTTCTTC
CASAGGAYEQFF
>TRBV20-1|TRBJ2-3|many|NA
TGCAGTGCTAGTCCCGATACGCAGTATTTT
CSASPDTQYF
>TRBV20-1|TRBJ2-1|many|NA
TGCAGTGCTCTAGACAGGAGCTCCTACAATGAGCAGTTCTTC
CSALDRSSYNEQFF
>TRBV6-1|TRBJ2-2|NA|NA
TGTGCCAGCAGTCTCCTCACCGGGGAGCTGTTTTTT
CASSLLTGELFF
>TRBV3-1|TRBJ2-6|many|NA
TGTGCCAGCAGCCAAGAAACAGACGCATTCTCTGGGGCCAACGTCCTGACTTTC
CASSQETDAFSGANVLTF
>TRBV15|TRBJ2-7|NA|NA
TGTGCCACCAGCAGAGAGGCAGGGAAGTACGAGCAGTACTTC
CATSREAGKYEQYF
>TRBV7-3|TRBJ2-3|many|TRBD2
TGTGCCAGCAGCCGACTAGCGGGGGGCCAGACAGATACGCAGTATTTT
CASSRLAGGQTDTQYF
>TRBV7-2|TRBJ2-7|many|NA
TGTGCCAGCAGCCTCGGACCAAACAGAGGTGAGCAGTACTTC
CASSLGPNRGEQYF
>TRBV18|TRBJ2-3|NA|TRBD2
TGTGCCAGCTCGCTCAAACCCCAGCGGGGTGGAGGAGATACGCAGTATTTT
CASSLKPQRGGGDTQYF
>TRBV20-1|TRBJ2-5|many|NA
TGCAGTGCTACGGGGTCTTCCAGAGAGACCCAGTACTTC
CSATGSSRETQYF
>TRBV4-1|TRBJ1-3|few|NA
TGCGCCAGCAGCCAAGATTGGAGACAGAGCCGGAACACCATATATTTT
CASSQDWRQSRNTIYF
>TRBV28|TRBJ2-1|many|NA
TGTGCCAGCAGTGTGACAGGCGATTCCTACAATGAGCAGTTCTTC
CASSVTGDSYNEQFF
>TRBV13|TRBJ2-5|few|NA
TGTGCCAGCAGCTTAAGGGGGGCTCCCAAAGAGACCCAGTACTTC
CASSLRGAPKETQYF
>TRBV6-2/TRBV6-3|TRBJ2-1|few|TRBD1
TGTGCCAGCAGTCCCCGACAGGGTTGGGATGAGCAGTTCTTC
CASSPRQGWDEQFF
>TRBV11-2|TRBJ2-7|many|NA
TGTGCCAGCAGCCCCTCCGGACCTTCATCTACTGAGCAGTACTTC
CASSPSGPSSTEQYF